This TCR beta chain was recovered during a study of CD8+ T cells in alopecia areata. Treatment denoted: oral pan-JAK inhibitor, 5-10 mg twice daily. It was cDNA, reverse transcribed from extracted RNA, that served as the sequencing template. The repertoire was sequenced with immunoSEQ multiplex PCR; TCRdb's copy has only in-frame clones and lacks some. The sample has about 180,000 clones; roughly half are singletons. V trimming: 5 bases; J trimming: 1 base; junction bases outside the gene matches: 4. The CDR3 has 14 amino acids. Germline V gene data show CDR1 as SGHTA and CDR2 as FQGNSA. The clonotype comes from a human donor with alopecia areata. The genes are TRBV7-2 and TRBJ2-7; 8 bases fit TRBD1. This material consisted of CD8+ T cells sorted from blood, taken around week 54, from a patient treated with tofacitinib. The CDR3 reads CASSVRDRSYEQYF. As DNA, the CDR3 is TGTGCCAGCAGCGTCCGGGACAGGTCCTACGAGCAGTACTTC. The whole variable domain, remainder taken from reference TRBV7-2 and TRBJ2-7, is GAGVSQSPSNKVTEKGKDVELRCDPISGHTALYWYRQSLGQGLEFLIYFQGNSAPDKSGLPSDRFSAERTGGSVSTLTIQRTQQEDSAVYLCASSVRDRSYEQYFGPGTRLTVT.